This TCR beta chain came from a study of STAT5B mutations in CD4+ large granular lymphocyte leukemia. As for the study in general: Among healthy donors, a particular HLA allele went with more CDR3 'QG' motifs. Study-wide results and caveats: Top patient clones used TRBV06 genes more often: 8/27 versus 2/35 in controls.

Healthy controls were blood donor buffy coats. Only in-frame clones appear in the TCRdb table, and some are missing; sequencing was by immunoSEQ multiplex PCR. The repertoire includes tens of thousands of clones, approximately 79% of them detected once, and approximately 6% sits in the top ten. The CDR3 spans 15 residues. The germline V gene encodes CDR1 KGHSH and CDR2 LQKENI. V lost 2 bases and J 2 bases, leaving 12 bases between the germline ends. Note on this clone: Its antigen is as yet unknown.

The specimen sequenced was CD4+ T cells from blood buffy coats. The sequence was obtained from a human donor in good health. The rearrangement uses TRBV18 and TRBJ2-5, with D perhaps being TRBD1 or TRBD2 (6 bases each). The CDR3 here is CASSPSRGAQETQYF. CDR3 nucleotides: TGTGCCAGCTCACCATCTAGGGGGGCACAAGAGACCCAGTACTTC.